Listed below are T cell receptor beta chains from one sample, sequenced in a study of blood T cells in healthy people across ages. MiXCR, run by TCRdb on the 5' RACE reads, gives a single entry per CDR3 protein. This sample carries 780,000 or so distinct CDR3 sequences, about 53% of them seen once, and the ten largest clones take approximately 40%. Sequenced material: blood. Receptors originate from an elderly man in good health. Each CDR3 is given with its conserved first and last residue. D genes are given only for firm matches. Expanded clones get a size class; other rows say once, few or many, or leave the size out.

v_call	clone_size	d_call	j_call	cdr3_nt	cdr3_aa
TRBV7-2	few	NA	TRBJ1-1	TGTGCCAGCAGCTTAGTCAGGGGAGGCAACACTGAAGCTTTCTTT	CASSLVRGGNTEAFF
TRBV29-1	many	NA	TRBJ2-7	TGCAGCGTCGGACTATCCGACGAGCAGTACTTC	CSVGLSDEQYF
TRBV6-5	NA	TRBD1	TRBJ2-3	TGTGCCAGCAGTTCCGGGCCCGAGGGGACAGGTACGCAGTATTTT	CASSSGPEGTGTQYF
TRBV4-2	few	TRBD1	TRBJ2-1	TGTGCCAGCAGCCAAGCCAACAGGGGCAGTGACTACAATGAGCAGTTCTTC	CASSQANRGSDYNEQFF
TRBV20-1	NA	NA	TRBJ2-7	TGCAGTGCTCCGAGGGAGGCCTCCTACGAGCAGTACTTC	CSAPREASYEQYF
TRBV7-3	NA	NA	TRBJ1-1	TGTGCCAGCAGCTGGACAGCTCGCGCTGAAGCTTTCTTT	CASSWTARAEAFF
TRBV7-9	NA	TRBD2	TRBJ2-7	TGTGCCAGCAGCTCCTCGGGGGGGGCCGAGCAGTACTTC	CASSSSGGAEQYF
TRBV2	NA	TRBD1	TRBJ1-1	TGTGCCAGCAGCCCAGGGGGGCGTCTCACTGAAGCTTTCTTT	CASSPGGRLTEAFF
TRBV9	NA	NA	TRBJ2-6	TGTGCCAGCAGCGTAGAACGGATCTCTGGGGCCAACGTCCTGACTTTC	CASSVERISGANVLTF
TRBV29-1	NA	NA	TRBJ2-1	TGCAGCGTTGAAATGAATGTTCAGGCTAGCAAAAAATCCTACAATGAGCAGTTCTTC	CSVEMNVQASKKSYNEQFF
TRBV10-3	NA	NA	TRBJ2-5	TGTGCCATCAGTGAGTCATCTTCAGGGGTAAGACCCTACGGGCAGTACTTC	CAISESSSGVRPYGQYF
TRBV24-1	NA	NA	TRBJ2-5	TGTGCCACCAGTGATAAGCCCGGGGGAGAAGAGACCCAGTACTTC	CATSDKPGGEETQYF
TRBV20-1	NA	NA	TRBJ2-1	TGCAGTGCTAGAGTATGGGGCAGGGCCGATGGCCAAGAGACCCAGTTCTTC	CSARVWGRADGQETQFF
TRBV6-1	NA	TRBD1	TRBJ2-7	TGTGCCAGCAGCCCCTCCCCAGGGGGCTCCTACGAGCAGTACTTC	CASSPSPGGSYEQYF
TRBV18	once	NA	TRBJ2-5	TGTGCCAGCTCACCACCCAGTTCGGGGACCCAGTACTTC	CASSPPSSGTQYF
TRBV2	NA	NA	TRBJ1-2	TGTGCCAGCACCCACCGGGGGGCTGACTATGGCTACACCTTC	CASTHRGADYGYTF
TRBV29-1	many	TRBD1	TRBJ2-5	TGCAGCGCGGGGACAGGCCGCCAAGAGACCCAGTACTTC	CSAGTGRQETQYF
TRBV27	few	TRBD1	TRBJ2-7	TGTGCCAGCAGTACTACAGGGGACTACGAGCAGTACTTC	CASSTTGDYEQYF
TRBV29-1	NA	NA	TRBJ2-3	TGCAGCGTTGGGGGCCGTAGCACAGGTACGCAGTATTTT	CSVGGRSTGTQYF
TRBV3-1	few	TRBD1	TRBJ2-7	TGTGCCAGCAGCCAAAGGACAGGGGTGAATGAGCAGTACTTC	CASSQRTGVNEQYF
TRBV27	NA	NA	TRBJ2-1	TGTGCCAGCAGTCCTGGTACGGGCCCTCGAAATGAGCAGTTCTTC	CASSPGTGPRNEQFF
TRBV27	NA	TRBD2	TRBJ2-1	TGTGCCAGCAGTTTAGAGGCTAGCGGGATTTACAATGAGCAGTTCTTC	CASSLEASGIYNEQFF
TRBV6-5	few	NA	TRBJ2-3	TGTGCCAGCAGTTACGTTGGAGTTGCGACAGATACGCAGTATTTT	CASSYVGVATDTQYF
TRBV10-3	NA	NA	TRBJ2-5	TGTGCCATCAGTGAGTCGAAGAGAGAGACCCAGTACTTC	CAISESKRETQYF
TRBV7-2	few	NA	TRBJ2-1	TGTGCCAGCAGCCAAACAGGGATCCTCCGGAATGAGCAGTTCTTC	CASSQTGILRNEQFF
TRBV18	NA	TRBD1	TRBJ2-7	TGTGCCAGCTCACTTAGAACGGGACAGGTCTCCTACGAGCAGTACTTC	CASSLRTGQVSYEQYF
TRBV9	many	NA	TRBJ2-5	TGTGCCAGCAGCGTTTCCCAGGGCCAAGAGACCCAGTACTTC	CASSVSQGQETQYF
TRBV6-5	few	TRBD1	TRBJ2-7	TGTGCCAGCAGCCTCATCCGGACAGGGAGAAACGAGCAGTACTTC	CASSLIRTGRNEQYF
TRBV25-1	few	TRBD2	TRBJ2-7	TGTGCCAGCAGTGATCTCGGGACTAGCGGCTACGAGCAGTACTTC	CASSDLGTSGYEQYF
TRBV18	few	NA	TRBJ1-1	TGCGCCAGCAGCCCCCCCGGCAACACTGAAGCTTTCTTT	CASSPPGNTEAFF
TRBV20-1	NA	NA	TRBJ2-5	TGCAGTGCTGGAGCCCTGAAGGGGGGTTGGGAGACCCAGTACTTC	CSAGALKGGWETQYF
TRBV24-1	NA	NA	TRBJ2-1	TGTGCCACCAGTGGAGCCAGCGGGTCTAATGAGCAGTTCTTC	CATSGASGSNEQFF
TRBV12-3/TRBV12-4	NA	NA	TRBJ1-1	TGTGCCAGCAGTGGTCGGATGAACACTGAAGCTTTCTTT	CASSGRMNTEAFF
TRBV5-1	NA	TRBD2	TRBJ2-7	TGCGCCAGCAGCTCTAGCGGGAGAGAAATTCGCGAGCAGTACTTC	CASSSSGREIREQYF
TRBV4-3	NA	TRBD1	TRBJ2-6	TGCGCCAGCAGCCATGGGGACAGGAAAGCTGGGGCCAACGTCCTGACTTTC	CASSHGDRKAGANVLTF
TRBV27	NA	TRBD2	TRBJ2-5	TGTGCCAGCAGTTCCCTCGGGGGGACGGAGACCCAGTACTTC	CASSSLGGTETQYF
TRBV29-1	NA	NA	TRBJ2-3	TGCGGCGTTGAAGATTGGGCCGAAGGGCCGGATACGCAGTATTTT	CGVEDWAEGPDTQYF
TRBV6-1	few	TRBD2	TRBJ2-1	TGTGCCAGCAGTGGCACTAGCGCCTACAATGAGCAGTTCTTC	CASSGTSAYNEQFF
TRBV12-5	NA	TRBD1	TRBJ1-2	TGTGCTAGTGGTTTGCCCAGGGGGCTCTATGGCTACACCTTC	CASGLPRGLYGYTF
TRBV28	few	NA	TRBJ2-7	TGTGCCAGCAGTTTGGGGATCGAGTGGCAGTACTTC	CASSLGIEWQYF
TRBV27	NA	NA	TRBJ2-7	TGTGCCAGCAGTGTGAGGGCAGGGGCCAGCTACGAGCAGTACTTC	CASSVRAGASYEQYF
TRBV28	few	NA	TRBJ1-5	TGTGCCAGCAGTCTCCCGGGGGATCAGCCCCAGCATTTT	CASSLPGDQPQHF
TRBV5-1	NA	TRBD1	TRBJ1-6	TGCGCCAGCAGCTTAACAGGGGACCATTCACCCCTCCACTTT	CASSLTGDHSPLHF
TRBV20-1	NA	NA	TRBJ2-5	TGCAGTGCTAGTCTCCCAAGGGGGGATGAGCAGTACTTC	CSASLPRGDEQYF
TRBV7-6	NA	TRBD1	TRBJ2-3	TGTGCCAGCAGCTTCCCCCTCGGACAGGGACGGCGGGGAGGCACAGATACGCAGTATTTT	CASSFPLGQGRRGGTDTQYF
TRBV25-1	NA	NA	TRBJ2-1	TGTGCCAGCAGTTTGGGGGACGCAAATGAGCAGTTCTTC	CASSLGDANEQFF
TRBV29-1	NA	NA	TRBJ2-1	TGCAGCGGGAAAGAGGGGAGCGGGTACAATGAGCAGTTCTTC	CSGKEGSGYNEQFF
TRBV5-1	NA	NA	TRBJ2-1	TGCGCCAGCAGCTTAAGACCTTTACGATCGGATGAGCAGTTCTTC	CASSLRPLRSDEQFF
TRBV24-1	many	NA	TRBJ2-7	TGTGCCACCAGTGATAGGATGGGGGACTCGGTGAAGCAGTACTTC	CATSDRMGDSVKQYF
TRBV7-8	NA	TRBD2	TRBJ2-6	TGTGCCAGCAGCTTAGCGCGGGAGGCCCCGTTAGCGGCCAACGTCCTGACTTTC	CASSLAREAPLAANVLTF
TRBV7-2	many	NA	TRBJ2-3	TGTGCCAGCAGCTTAACTGGGACAAGCACAGATACGCAGTATTTT	CASSLTGTSTDTQYF
TRBV7-2	NA	NA	TRBJ2-1	TGTGCCAGCAGCTTAGGGGGTTGGAATGAGCAGTTCTTC	CASSLGGWNEQFF
TRBV29-1	NA	NA	TRBJ2-5	TGCAGCGCTATCGGGACATCAGAGACCCAGTACTTC	CSAIGTSETQYF
TRBV7-8	NA	NA	TRBJ1-4	TGTGCCAGCAGCCAACCTGGGGGGCGTCATGAAAAACTGTTTTTT	CASSQPGGRHEKLFF
TRBV10-3	NA	NA	TRBJ1-5	TGTGCCATCAGCTTACTCGGTAGGGCGCATCAGCCCCAGCATTTT	CAISLLGRAHQPQHF
TRBV3-1	NA	NA	TRBJ2-7	TGTGCCAGCAGCCCCTCCGCCGAGGGCGAGCAGTACTTC	CASSPSAEGEQYF
TRBV9	NA	NA	TRBJ2-7	TGTGCCAGCAGCGAAGATAGCGCCTACGGGGCCTACGAGCAGTACTTC	CASSEDSAYGAYEQYF